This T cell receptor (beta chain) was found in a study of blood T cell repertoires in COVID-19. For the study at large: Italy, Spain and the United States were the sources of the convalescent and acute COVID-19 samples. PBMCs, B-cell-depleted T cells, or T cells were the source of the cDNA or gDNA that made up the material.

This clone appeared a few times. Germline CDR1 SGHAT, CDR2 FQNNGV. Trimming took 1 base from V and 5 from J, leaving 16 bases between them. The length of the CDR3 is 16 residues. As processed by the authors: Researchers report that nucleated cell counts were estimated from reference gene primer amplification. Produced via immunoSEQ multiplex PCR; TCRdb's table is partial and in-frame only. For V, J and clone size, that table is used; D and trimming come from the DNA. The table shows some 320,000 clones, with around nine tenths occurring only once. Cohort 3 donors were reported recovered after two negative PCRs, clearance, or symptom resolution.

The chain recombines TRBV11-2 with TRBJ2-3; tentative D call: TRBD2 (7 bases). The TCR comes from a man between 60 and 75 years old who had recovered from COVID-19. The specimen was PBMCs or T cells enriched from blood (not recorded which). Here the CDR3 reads CASSLGGASGRDTQYF. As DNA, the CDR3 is TGTGCCAGCAGCTTAGGGGGGGCTAGCGGAAGAGATACGCAGTATTTT.